This is a list of T cell receptor beta chains from one sample in a study of cytomegalovirus exposure and HLA in healthy donors. The method was immunoSEQ multiplex PCR; TCRdb's version includes in-frame clones alone and lacks a portion of them. The table includes 110,000 to 150,000 clones, less than 10% detected once. The sequenced sample was PBMCs. The receptor set was obtained from a male donor in good health and CMV-seronegative. The CDR3 runs from the conserved cysteine through the conserved F or W. The order of the fields is V gene, J gene, CDR3 protein.

TRBV6-5,TRBJ2-7,CASSYRILAGDAEQYF
TRBV27,TRBJ2-3,CASSLSGVSTDTQYF
TRBV29-1,TRBJ2-7,CSVEWRQGRQNSYEQYF
TRBV5-1,TRBJ2-2,CASSLHSVTGELFF
TRBV7-8,TRBJ1-3,CASRGLGSSGNTIYF
TRBV7-8,TRBJ2-2,CASSLVGLGELFF
TRBV19,TRBJ1-3,CASSNYRSSGNTIYF
TRBV28,TRBJ2-1,CASSFPRLAGGHGVRNEQFF
TRBV11-3,TRBJ1-1,CASTQTEILDRTSPAFF
TRBV5-1,TRBJ2-7,CASSLGAGTGFREQYF
TRBV7-2,TRBJ1-1,CASSLASTGWTTEAFF
TRBV27,TRBJ2-7,CASRTVLSYEQYF
TRBV9,TRBJ2-1,CASTKTPTGGDNEQFF
TRBV4-3,TRBJ2-3,CASSQGANRVRTDTQYF
TRBV4-3,TRBJ2-7,CASSQAQPGAAGEQYF
TRBV7-8,TRBJ2-5,CASRARDFQETQYF
TRBV30,TRBJ2-1,CAWSVRQDYNEQFF
TRBV28,TRBJ1-5,CASRGTGDNQPQHF
TRBV6-1,TRBJ2-3,CASSAELRSTDTQYF
TRBV4-3,TRBJ2-2,CASSHSSGLTGELFF